Listed below are T cell receptor beta chains from one sample, sequenced in a study of CXCR3-negative and CXCR3-positive naive CD8 T cells. Following a re-call of the 5' RACE reads, TCRdb has one entry per CDR3 protein and lacks DNA. The sample table sets out about 80,000 distinct CDR3 sequences. Specimen: naive CXCR3- CD8+ T cells from blood. Receptors originate from a human donor in good health. Some clones in this sample may be carry-over from other donors' samples. CDR3s include the opening cysteine and the closing phenylalanine or tryptophan.

j_call v_call cdr3_aa
TRBJ2-1 TRBV7-9 CASTGGTYNEQFF
TRBJ2-7 TRBV29-1 CSVSTSGREEQYF
TRBJ2-2 TRBV28 CASSLLGPGADTGELFF
TRBJ1-1 TRBV7-9 CASSSALENTEAFF
TRBJ1-2 TRBV20-1 CSARDLEGMGYTF
TRBJ2-1 TRBV29-1 CSVDGTGLYNEQFF
TRBJ2-7 TRBV28 CASSLYGSSSYEQYF
TRBJ2-5 TRBV23-1 CASSQSWDRQLQETQYF
TRBJ1-1 TRBV27 CASSFTGDTAFF
TRBJ2-7 TRBV7-6 CASSPRDRGYEQYF
TRBJ2-1 TRBV7-9 CASSYGGGEQFF
TRBJ2-7 TRBV29-1 CSVEGVAGVYEQYF